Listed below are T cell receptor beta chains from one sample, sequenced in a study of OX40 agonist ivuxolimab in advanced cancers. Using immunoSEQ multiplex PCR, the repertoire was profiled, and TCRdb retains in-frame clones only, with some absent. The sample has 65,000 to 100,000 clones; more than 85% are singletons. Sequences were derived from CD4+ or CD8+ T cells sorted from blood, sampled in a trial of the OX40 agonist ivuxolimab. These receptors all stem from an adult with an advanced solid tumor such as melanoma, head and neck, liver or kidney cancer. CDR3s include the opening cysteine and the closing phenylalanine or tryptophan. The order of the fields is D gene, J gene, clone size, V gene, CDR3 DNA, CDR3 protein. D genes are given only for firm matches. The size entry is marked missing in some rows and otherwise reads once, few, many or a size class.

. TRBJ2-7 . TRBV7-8 TGTGCCAGCAGCTTCCTCCACGAGCAGTACTTC CASSFLHEQYF
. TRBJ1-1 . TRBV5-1 TGCGCCAGCAGCCTAGGCCAGCAGAGCCATGGGGGGCCGGGAACTGAAGCTTTCTTT CASSLGQQSHGGPGTEAFF
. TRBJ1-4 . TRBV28 TGTGCCAGCAGTTTACAGGGGAGTCTTGAAAAACTGTTTTTT CASSLQGSLEKLFF
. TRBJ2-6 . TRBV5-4 TGTGCCAGCAGCTTGGCAGGGTACAGCTCTGGGGCCAACGTCCTGACTTTC CASSLAGYSSGANVLTF
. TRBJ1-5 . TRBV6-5 TGTGCCAGCAATGGCGGGGCGAATCAGCCCCAGCATTTT CASNGGANQPQHF
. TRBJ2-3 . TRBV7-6 TGTGCCAGCACCCGCTCTGTATACACAGATACGCAGTATTTT CASTRSVYTDTQYF
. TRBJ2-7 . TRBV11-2 TGTGCCAGCAGCCATAGACTAGGCTCCTACGAGCAGTACTTC CASSHRLGSYEQYF
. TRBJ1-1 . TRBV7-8 TGTGCCAGCAGCTTAGTTACGTCTGGTGAAGCTTTCTTT CASSLVTSGEAFF
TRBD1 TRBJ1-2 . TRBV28 TGTGCCAGCAGTTTATTCACAGGGCAGGGGGCTGGTGGCTACACCTTC CASSLFTGQGAGGYTF
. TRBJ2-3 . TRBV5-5 TGTGCCAGCAGCTTTGACGGGAAAAGCACAGATACGCAGTATTTT CASSFDGKSTDTQYF
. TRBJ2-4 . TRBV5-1 TGCGCCAGCAGCGGGGCGGCCAAAAACATTCAGTACTTC CASSGAAKNIQYF
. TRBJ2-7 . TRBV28 TGTGCCAGCCAACTTAGGGTAGCGGTACGCTACGAGCAGTACTTC CASQLRVAVRYEQYF
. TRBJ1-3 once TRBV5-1 TGCGCCAGCAGCTTGGCCGGGTTGAGCTCTGGAAACACCATATATTTT CASSLAGLSSGNTIYF
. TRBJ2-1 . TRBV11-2 TGTGCCAGCAGCCCCGGACTGAGCTCCTACAATGAGCAGTTCTTC CASSPGLSSYNEQFF
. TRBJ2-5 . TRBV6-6 TGTGCCAGCAGTTGGGACAACCAAGAGACCCAGTACTTC CASSWDNQETQYF
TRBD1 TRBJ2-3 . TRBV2 TGTGCCAGCAATAATATCGGGACAGGGGGCGGGTGTTTT CASNNIGTGGGCF
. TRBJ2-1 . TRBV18 TGTGCCAGCTCACCGACCCACAATGAGCAGTTCTTC CASSPTHNEQFF
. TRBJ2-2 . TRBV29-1 TGCAGCGTTTATTCCGGTCCCGGGGAGCTGTTTTTT CSVYSGPGELFF
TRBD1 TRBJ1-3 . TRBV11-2 TGTGCCAGCAGCTCAATAACAGGGGCGTCTGGAAACACCATATATTTT CASSSITGASGNTIYF
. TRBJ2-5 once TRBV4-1 TGCGCCAGCAGCCAGGGTGAGGCAGGGACCCAGTACTTC CASSQGEAGTQYF
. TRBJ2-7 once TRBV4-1 TGCGCCAGCAGCCATATAACAGGGAGGCAGTACTTC CASSHITGRQYF
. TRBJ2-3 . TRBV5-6 TGTGCCAGCAGGCGTAGCGGGACAGGTACGCAGTATTTT CASRRSGTGTQYF
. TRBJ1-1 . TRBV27 TGTGCCAGCAGTTTAACAGGGAGTGTTAACACTGAAGCTTTCTTT CASSLTGSVNTEAFF
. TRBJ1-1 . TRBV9 TGTGCCAGCAGCGAAGGACACCCGATGAACACTGAAGCTTTCTTT CASSEGHPMNTEAFF
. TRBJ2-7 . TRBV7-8 TGTGCCAGCAGCCCACTTGACCTGGGACGGAATAGGAACGAGCAGTACTTC CASSPLDLGRNRNEQYF
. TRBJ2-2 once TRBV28 TGTGCCAGCAGTTTTCGGGGGGAGCTGTTTTTT CASSFRGELFF
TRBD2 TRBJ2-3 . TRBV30 TGTGCCTGGGCTAGCGGGCGAGGCACAGATACGCAGTATTTT CAWASGRGTDTQYF
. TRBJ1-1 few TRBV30 TGTGCCTGGAGTTGGCAGAACACTGAAGCTTTCTTT CAWSWQNTEAFF
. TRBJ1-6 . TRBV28 TGTGCCAGCAGGGGACCCAATAATTCACCCCTCCACTTT CASRGPNNSPLHF
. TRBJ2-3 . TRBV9 TGTGCCAGCAGCCCCGCCTCGGCAGGGCGGGACGAGACAGATACGCAGTATTTT CASSPASAGRDETDTQYF
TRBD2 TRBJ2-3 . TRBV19 TGTGCCAGTAGTACATCGACTAGCGGGCGGACAGATACGCAGTATTTT CASSTSTSGRTDTQYF